Here is one T cell receptor (beta chain) with its context. The antigen is unknown. Cells were stimulated nonspecifically with anti-CD3/anti-CD28 magnetic beads. CD4+ T cells upregulating both CD40 ligand and CD69 were sorted as responding cells. For at least 4 years, plasma HIV-1 RNA was undetectable (<50 copies/mL). Inclusion required CMV-positive serology and CD4+ counts above 400 cells/uL. This was the immunoSEQ version 4 assay in survey mode. Libraries were prepared by immunoSEQ multiplex PCR; TCRdb keeps only in-frame clonotypes and omits some of them. This table has 35,000 to 50,000 clones, just over 90% appearing once. These data originate in a study of persistence of HIV-infected CD4 T cells. From germline, CDR1 is SGHRS and CDR2 YFSETQ. J lost 5 bases, V lost 6 bases, and 8 bases had no gene match. This CDR3 has 15 amino acids.

The sample was CD4+ T cells sorted from PBMCs after 18-hour stimulation, taken from a patient who received antiretroviral therapy. This TCR derives from an adult man with HIV who was CMV-seropositive. The rearrangement links TRBV5-1 to TRBJ2-2; 9 bases are a match to TRBD1. The CDR3 sequence: CASMPGTGQTGELFF. CDR3 nucleotide sequence: TGCGCCAGCATGCCCGGGACAGGGCAAACCGGGGAGCTGTTTTTT.